This T cell receptor (beta chain) emerged from a study of T-cell reconstitution after alpha-beta-depleted transplantation in children. The CDR3 is 16 amino acids. Trimming left V 0 bases short and J 0 bases short, with 11 bases between. Germline values: CDR1 SGHNT, CDR2 YYREEE (reference sequence). This clonotype has more than one count but fewer than ten. Unique molecular identifiers were used in preparing the TCRbeta library. TCRdb analysed the PCR reads with MiXCR anew, one entry per CDR3 protein. This sample has 150,000 to 250,000 distinct CDR3 sequences; 13% to 15% occur once, and the top ten carry approximately 13%.

The TCR originated in a human donor who donated a stem cell graft to a child with acute lymphoblastic leukemia. The rearrangement uses TRBV5-4 and TRBJ2-3; D remains unclear. The sequencing used PBMCs from the stem cell graft donor, collected from the stem cell graft. The CDR3 DNA is TGTGCCAGCAGCTTGGGTTACATTTCTAGCACAGATACGCAGTATTTT. Translated, it gives CASSLGYISSTDTQYF. Drawing the rest from reference TRBV5-4 and TRBJ2-3, the complete variable domain is ETGVTQSPTHLIKTRGQQVTLRCSSQSGHNTVSWYQQALGQGPQFIFQYYREEENGRGNFPPRFSGLQFPNYSSELNVNALELDDSALYLCASSLGYISSTDTQYFGPGTRLTVL.